This TCR beta chain was sequenced for a study of shared clonotypes between healthy human individuals. Study-level points and caveats: Generation probabilities were higher for clonotypes shared across all four sorted-subset donors than for unshared ones.

The germline V and J ends were trimmed by 5 bases and 7 bases, with 23 bases remaining between them. Germline V gives CDR1 MDHEN, CDR2 SYDVKM. CDR3 length equals 16 residues. TCRdb keeps only in-frame clones here, not all; method: immunoSEQ multiplex PCR. The sample consists of roughly 1 million clones, around 74% of them appearing once. On this clone itself: Its antigen is unknown.

Sequenced material: memory CD4+ T cells sorted from blood. Subset of the sample: CD45RA-negative fraction. The TCR originated in a young man in good health. The rearrangement joins TRBV28 to TRBJ1-1; D possibly corresponds to TRBD1 (6 bases). The CDR3 spells CASSISGVWTVYEAFF. CDR3 DNA: TGTGCCAGCAGTATCTCAGGGGTTTGGACCGTCTATGAAGCTTTCTTT.